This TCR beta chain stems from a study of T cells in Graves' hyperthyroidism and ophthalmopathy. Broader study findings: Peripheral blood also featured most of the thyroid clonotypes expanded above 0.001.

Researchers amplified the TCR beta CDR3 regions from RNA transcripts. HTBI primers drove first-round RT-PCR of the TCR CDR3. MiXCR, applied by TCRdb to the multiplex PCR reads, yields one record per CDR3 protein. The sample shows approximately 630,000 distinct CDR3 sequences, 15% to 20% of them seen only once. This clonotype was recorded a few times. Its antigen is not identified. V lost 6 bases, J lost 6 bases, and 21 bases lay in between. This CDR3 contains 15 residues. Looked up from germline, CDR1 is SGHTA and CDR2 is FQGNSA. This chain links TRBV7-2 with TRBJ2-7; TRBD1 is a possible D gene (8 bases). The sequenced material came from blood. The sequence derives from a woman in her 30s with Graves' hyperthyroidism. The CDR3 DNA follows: TGTGCCAGCAGATCCAGCGGGACAGGACTCCCCGAGCAGTACTTC. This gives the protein CASRSSGTGLPEQYF.